The entry below gives a single T cell receptor beta chain sequence along with its context. The specificity of this receptor is unknown. Base qualities are missing; no much larger clone stands one base away. The CDR3 starts with the cysteine, ends with the phenylalanine, and has 17 residues. Only CDR3 DNA remains: 51 bases, in frame from the first base. V gives up 6 bases and J gives up 0 bases, and the segment between their germline ends measures 18 bases. In the germline V gene, CDR1 corresponds to MDHEN and CDR2 to SYDVKM. These data are taken from a study of blood T cell repertoires in COVID-19 (dated by TCRdb to about 2020). Notes on the research overall: Collaborator samples came from the United States, Italy and Spain and covered acute and convalescent phases of COVID-19. Where available, HLA class I and class II types were taken from metadata supplied by the sample provider and were not determined by assay-based typing. A de-identified subject ID, COVID-19 status, age in years and sex were almost always included in the sample metadata. Deeply sampled blood TCRbeta repertoires from subjects exposed to, actively infected with, or recovered from COVID-19 were included in the dataset. Samples were obtained from the ongoing ImmuneRACE study (first 160 participants) and from 1,000 to 1,500 subjects provided by 6 global collaborators. The material from the prospective study consisted of cDNA or gDNA derived from T cells, B-cell-depleted T cells, or PBMCs. A freely available public database, intended as a resource for researchers studying the immune response to SARS-CoV-2, is where the repertoires were released. The full study reports these points: How much clinical and demographic metadata was included differed by source and by participant, and the metadata was provided uncurated.

In the prospective study, participants were about 18 to 95 years old, resided in 25 or so geographic areas of the United States, and were enrolled through a virtual design. To assign participants to cohorts, the prospective study relied on clinical history that participants themselves reported in a screening survey and a study questionnaire. For ImmuneRACE Cohort 3, a participant was defined as recovered based on two consecutive negative NP/OP PCR tests, clearance by a healthcare professional, or resolution of symptoms. Mobile phlebotomists in the prospective study collected whole blood, serum and a nasopharyngeal or oropharyngeal swab from every participant. Over an approximately 2-month period, participants in the prospective study had the option of providing additional blood draws and questionnaires. Blood samples from the prospective study were shipped frozen or at room temperature prior to DNA extraction.

TCRbeta CDR3 regions were amplified from genomic DNA by means of the immunoSEQ Assay, a bias-controlled multiplex PCR. Regarding the original processing steps: The number of nucleated cells in each sample was estimated from the amplification of reference gene primers within the assay. To quantify the absolute abundance of each unique TCRbeta CDR3 rearrangement, sequence reads were collapsed and filtered. For each sample, productive Simpson clonality was calculated by taking the square root of Simpson's diversity index across productive rearrangements. TCRdb carries this immuneACCESS record with in-frame sequences only. Its versions omit some clonotypes, under half of them owing to an unresolved V gene in the studies checked, with the rest unexplained. V, J and clone size are taken as reported in that table, and D and trimming were inferred from the DNA itself. A total of 450,000 to 500,000 clones appear in this sample, about 85% of them only once. In total, the top ten clones hold about 0.7% of the sample.

The sequence was collected from a woman younger than 35 who had recovered from COVID-19. The sample taken for sequencing was PBMCs or T cells enriched from blood (not recorded which). This chain joins TRBV28 to TRBJ2-1, and TRBD2 may be the D gene, going by 5 matching bases. Here is the DNA: TGTGCCAGCAGCTTACGCGGTGTGGGGAGCTCCTACAATGAGCAGTTCTTC. It translates as CASSLRGVGSSYNEQFF.